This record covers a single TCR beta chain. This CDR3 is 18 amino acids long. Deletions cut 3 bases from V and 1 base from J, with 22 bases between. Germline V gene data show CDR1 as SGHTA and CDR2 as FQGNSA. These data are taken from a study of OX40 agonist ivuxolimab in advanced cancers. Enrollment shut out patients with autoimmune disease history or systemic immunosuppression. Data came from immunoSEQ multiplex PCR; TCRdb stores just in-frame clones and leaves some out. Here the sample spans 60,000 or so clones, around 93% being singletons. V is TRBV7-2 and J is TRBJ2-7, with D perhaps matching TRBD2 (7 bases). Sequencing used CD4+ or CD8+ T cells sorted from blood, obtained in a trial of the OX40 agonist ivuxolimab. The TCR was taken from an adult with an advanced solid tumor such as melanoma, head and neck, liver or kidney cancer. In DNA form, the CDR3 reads TGTGCCAGCAGCTTTGGGGCGGGGGCGCAGGGTCTATCCTACGAGCAGTACTTC. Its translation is CASSFGAGAQGLSYEQYF.